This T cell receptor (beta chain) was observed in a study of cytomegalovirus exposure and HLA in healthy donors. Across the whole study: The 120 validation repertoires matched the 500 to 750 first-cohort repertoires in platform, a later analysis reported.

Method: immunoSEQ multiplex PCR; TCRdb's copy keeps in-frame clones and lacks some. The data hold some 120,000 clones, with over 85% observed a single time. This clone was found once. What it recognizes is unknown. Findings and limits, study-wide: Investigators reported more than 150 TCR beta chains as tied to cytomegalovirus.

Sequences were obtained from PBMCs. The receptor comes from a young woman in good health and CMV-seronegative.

In DNA, the CDR3 is TGTGCCAGCAGAACCGACACAGGGGCCCATCAGCCCCAGCATTTT. Translated: CASRTDTGAHQPQHF. This chain links TRBV6-6 with TRBJ1-5; 7 bases match TRBD1. Germline CDR1 and CDR2: MNHNY and SVGAGI (reference sequence). J was trimmed by 5 bases and V by 6 bases; bases with no gene match: 10. This CDR3 contains 15 residues.